These 18 T cell receptor beta chains were sequenced from one sample in a study of blood T cells in healthy people across ages (dated by TCRdb to about 2015). The method was 5' RACE. TCRdb names Illumina HiSeq 2500 as the instrument used. The second PCR ran for about 7 to 11 cycles and used a J-beta primer mix along with a sample-barcoded 5' primer. In TCRdb, the public reads were trimmed at Q25 with fastp and aligned with MiXCR, with productive beta chains retained. A single entry per CDR3 protein holds the most common genes and DNA from its merged rows. This sample comprises around 970,000 distinct CDR3 sequences, about 51% of them detected only once. The ten most abundant clones make up roughly a fifth of the sample. Material: blood. The receptors derive from an older woman in good health.

This rearrangement joins TRBV15 to TRBJ1-2; D gene ambiguous. There are 14 residues in the CDR3. Germline CDR1 and CDR2: LNHNV and YYDKDF (reference sequence). V was cut by 1 base and J by 0 bases, with 6 bases left in between. The CDR3 sequence: CATSRAGSNYGYTF. The CDR3 DNA is TGTGCCACCAGCAGAGCGGGGTCTAACTATGGCTACACCTTC.

In its sample, this clonotype was seen a few times. The J gene is TRBJ2-4, the V gene TRBV27; D may be TRBD1 (6 bases). This CDR3 contains 18 residues. Germline CDR1 and CDR2: MNHEY and SMNVEV (reference sequence). With 6 bases removed from V and 6 bases from J, the gap between germline ends came to 27 bases. As DNA, the CDR3 is TGTGCCAGCAGAATTTCACCTTATCCACAGGGCCGAGCAAACATTCAGTACTTC. This gives the protein CASRISPYPQGRANIQYF.

This clonotype was seen ten or more times. V is TRBV28 and J is TRBJ2-7; possible D gene TRBD2, 5 bases. CDR3 length: 12 amino acids. Germline V gene sequence: CDR1 MDHEN, CDR2 SYDVKM. The V end lost 3 bases, the J end lost 6 bases, and 9 bases lay between the germline ends. In nucleotides, the CDR3 is TGTGCCAGCAGTTTTTTAACTAGCGAGCAGTACTTC. It encodes CASSFLTSEQYF. The full variable domain, in which reference TRBV28 and TRBJ2-7 provide the parts outside the CDR3, is DVKVTQSSRYLVKRTGEKVFLECVQDMDHENMFWYRQDPGLGLRLIYFSYDVKMKEKGDIPEGYSVSREKKERFSLILESASTNQTSMYLCASSFLTSEQYFGPGTRLTVT.

This clonotype was seen many times. This sequence joins TRBV6-5 and TRBJ2-3; no reliable D call. V dropped 5 bases and J dropped 1 base, with 7 bases sitting between them. Germline V gene sequence: CDR1 MNHEY, CDR2 SVGAGI. The CDR3 is 13 residues long. This CDR3 reads CASSPFGTDTQYF. Written as DNA, the CDR3 is TGTGCCAGCAGTCCCTTTGGCACAGATACGCAGTATTTT.

The rearrangement uses TRBV4-1 and TRBJ1-5; D call uncertain. V shed 1 base and J shed 0 bases, with 16 bases lying between them. Looked up from germline, CDR1 is MGHRA and CDR2 is YSYEKL. The CDR3 loop spans 18 amino acids. CDR3 amino acids: CASSQVGKSKYSNQPQHF. The CDR3 DNA reads TGCGCCAGCAGCCAAGTAGGTAAATCCAAGTATAGCAATCAGCCCCAGCATTTT.

The chain employs TRBV28 and TRBJ2-3, with a tentative D call TRBD1 (5 bases). Germline CDR1 reads MDHEN; CDR2 reads SYDVKM. This CDR3 region has 13 residues. The CDR3 DNA is TGTGCGGCGCACGGCAGGGTCACAGATACGCAGTATTTT. This sequence encodes CAAHGRVTDTQYF.

The rearrangement links TRBV7-9 to TRBJ2-1, with a possible D match to TRBD1 (5 bases). The germline V and J ends were trimmed by 1 base and 0 bases, with 13 bases remaining between them. This CDR3 has 17 amino acids. The germline gives CDR1 SEHNR, CDR2 FQNEAQ (reference sequence). The CDR3 DNA reads as TGTGCCAGCAGCTTAGTCCTGGGGCAGAGCTCCTACAATGAGCAGTTCTTC. This codes for CASSLVLGQSSYNEQFF.

The genes are TRBV6-5 and TRBJ1-2, with unresolved D. Looked up from germline, CDR1 is MNHEY and CDR2 is SVGAGI. The V and J ends lost 6 bases and 7 bases respectively, with 12 bases between them. The CDR3 runs 12 residues. The chain's CDR3 is CASRPWGAGYTF. The CDR3 bases are TGTGCCAGCAGGCCATGGGGAGCTGGCTACACCTTC.

A remark on this clonotype: A junction boundary mismatches the germline segment, possibly from a read error. The chain links TRBV6-2 or TRBV6-3 to TRBJ2-7; TRBD2 matches 8 bases. Germline V lookup: CDR1 MNHEY, CDR2 SVGEGT. The CDR3 runs 16 residues. In DNA, the CDR3 is TGTGCCAGCAGTCACTCGACAACGGGAGGGTACTACGAGCAGTACTTC. This sequence encodes CASSHSTTGGYYEQYF.

Concerning this clonotype: This may arise from a read error, as a much more abundant clone is one base away. The genes are TRBV29-1 and TRBJ2-1; D is ambiguous. Germline V gives CDR1 SQVTM, CDR2 ANQGSEA. V lost 7 bases and J lost 6, with 16 bases in between. This CDR3 region has 13 residues. CDR3 in DNA: TGCAGCGCTCGACGGGTGGTAGGCAATGAGCAGTTCTTC. Translating it yields CSARRVVGNEQFF.

The chain combines TRBV7-9 with TRBJ2-2, with 12 bases lining up with TRBD2. Germline loops: CDR1 SEHNR, CDR2 FQNEAQ (reference sequence). V shed 0 bases, J shed 0 bases, and the junction held 5 bases outside the gene matches. The CDR3 contains 19 residues. The CDR3 nucleotides are TGTGCCAGCAGCTTAGCGGCTGGACTAGCGGGAACGAACACCGGGGAGCTGTTTTTT. It yields the protein CASSLAAGLAGTNTGELFF. Complete variable domain (other parts from reference TRBV7-9 and TRBJ2-2): DTGVSQNPRHKITKRGQNVTFRCDPISEHNRLYWYRQTLGQGPEFLTYFQNEAQLEKSRLLSDRFSAERPKGSFSTLEIQRTEQGDSAMYLCASSLAAGLAGTNTGELFFGEGSRLTVL.

The chain employs TRBV27 and TRBJ2-4; the match to TRBD2 covers 7 bases. TRBJ2-7 matches the DNA end more closely, so the J call is doubtful. Looked up from germline, CDR1 is MNHEY and CDR2 is SMNVEV (reference sequence). The CDR3 is 14 amino acids. In DNA form, the CDR3 reads TGTGCCAGCAGTTTGGGGGACTACTTAAACGAGCAGTACTTC. It specifies CASSLGDYLNEQYF.

This chain uses TRBV28 with TRBJ2-2, with 10 nucleotides matching TRBD2. The CDR3 contains 17 residues. V shed 5 bases and J 0 bases; nucleotides not matched to a gene: 6. Germline CDR1 MDHEN, CDR2 SYDVKM. This CDR3 is CASSPPSGRANTGELFF. CDR3 in DNA: TGTGCCAGCAGTCCCCCAAGCGGGAGGGCGAACACCGGGGAGCTGTTTTTT.

The chain uses TRBV12-3 or TRBV12-4 and TRBJ2-1; TRBD2 matches 13 bases. Trimming at V came to 1 base and at J to 4 bases, leaving 4 bases not matched to a gene. The CDR3 covers 17 residues. CDR3 in amino acids: CASSLVTSGGTYNEQFF. CDR3 nucleotide sequence: TGTGCCAGCAGTTTAGTGACTAGCGGGGGGACATACAATGAGCAGTTCTTC.

This chain connects TRBV6-1 to TRBJ2-3; D is uncertain. This CDR3 comprises 14 residues. Germline CDR1 is MNHNS and CDR2 is SASEGT. V was pared by 4 bases and J by 2 bases, with 10 bases between. CDR3 amino acids: CASSAVSLTDTQYF. CDR3 sequence (DNA): TGTGCCAGCAGTGCTGTCAGTCTCACAGATACGCAGTATTTT.

The chain carries TRBV12-3 or TRBV12-4 and TRBJ2-7; tentative D call: TRBD2 (6 bases). The V end was cut by 3 bases, the J end by 5 bases, with 20 bases between. This CDR3 is 16 amino acids long. In DNA, the CDR3 is TGTGCCAGCAGTTTTATAAGTCGGGAGCCCAACCACGAGCAGTACTTC. This sequence encodes CASSFISREPNHEQYF.

This chain uses TRBV27 with TRBJ2-1; the D is unclear. The CDR3 consists of 14 residues. V lost 5 bases to trimming and J lost 4 bases, with 12 bases between them. Germline CDR1 reads MNHEY; CDR2 reads SMNVEV (reference sequence). CDR3 in DNA: TGTGCCAGCAGTCCACACCCTACTTACAATGAGCAGTTCTTC. Translated: CASSPHPTYNEQFF.

The chain employs TRBV4-2 and TRBJ1-1; D remains unclear. The germline gives CDR1 LGHNA, CDR2 YNFKEQ. V was pared by 2 bases and J by 5 bases, with 9 bases between. The CDR3 spans 13 residues. As DNA, the CDR3 is TGTGCCAGCAGCCAACAGTGGGGAACTGAAGCTTTCTTT. Protein: CASSQQWGTEAFF.